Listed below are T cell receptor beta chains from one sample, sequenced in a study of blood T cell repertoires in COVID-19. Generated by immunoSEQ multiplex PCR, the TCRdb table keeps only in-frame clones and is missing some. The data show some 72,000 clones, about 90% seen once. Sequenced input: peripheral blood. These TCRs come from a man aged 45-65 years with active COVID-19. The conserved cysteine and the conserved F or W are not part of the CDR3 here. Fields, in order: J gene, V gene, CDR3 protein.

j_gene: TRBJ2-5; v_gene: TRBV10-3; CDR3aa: AISTLAGVETQY
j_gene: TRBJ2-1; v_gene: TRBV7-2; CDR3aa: ASSFGGSYNEQF
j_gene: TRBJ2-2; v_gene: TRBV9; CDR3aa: ASSRGSGVGITGELF
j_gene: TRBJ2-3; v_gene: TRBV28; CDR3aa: ASSSSVDTQY
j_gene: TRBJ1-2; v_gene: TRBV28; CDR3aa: ASSLDRRGYT
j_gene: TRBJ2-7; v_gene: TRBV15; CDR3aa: ATSRDRNSPYEQY
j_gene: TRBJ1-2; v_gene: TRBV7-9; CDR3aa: ASSFGTPNFYGYT
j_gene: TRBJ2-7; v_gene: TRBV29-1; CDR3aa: SVVRGRGSEQY
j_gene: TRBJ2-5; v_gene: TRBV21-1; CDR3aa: ASSKGEGGGSETQY
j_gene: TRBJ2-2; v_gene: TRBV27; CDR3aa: ASSGDGRGPPGELF
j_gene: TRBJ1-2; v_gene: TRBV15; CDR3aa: ATSRVVDRRTAIYGYT
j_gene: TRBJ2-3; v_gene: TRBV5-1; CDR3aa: ASSSPAGARTDTQY
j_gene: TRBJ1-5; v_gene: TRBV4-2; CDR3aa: ASSLTGLNQPQH
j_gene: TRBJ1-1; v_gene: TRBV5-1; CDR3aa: ASSQGQVNTEAF
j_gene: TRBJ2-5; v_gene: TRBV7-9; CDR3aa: ASSFGQGTGETQY
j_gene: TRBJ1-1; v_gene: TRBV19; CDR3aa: ATTGWGTGGTEAF
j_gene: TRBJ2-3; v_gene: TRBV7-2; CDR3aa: ASSATGSTDTQY
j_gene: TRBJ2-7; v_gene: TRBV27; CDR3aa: ASRLRQGAGYEQY
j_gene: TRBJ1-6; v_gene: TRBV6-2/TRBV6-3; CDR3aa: ASSYHRDRSSPLH
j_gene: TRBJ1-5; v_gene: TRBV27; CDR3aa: ASSDRGPLYQPQH
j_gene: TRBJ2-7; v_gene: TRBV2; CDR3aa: ASSGSGGFPYEQY
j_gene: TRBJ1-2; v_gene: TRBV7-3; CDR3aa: ASSFLLSRRGLNGYT
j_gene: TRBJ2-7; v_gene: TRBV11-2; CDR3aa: ASSLEAGERYEQY
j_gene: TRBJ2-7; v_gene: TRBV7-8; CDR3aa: ASSLGDRGTLWNEQY
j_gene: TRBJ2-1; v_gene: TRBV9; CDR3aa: ASSDSGRVSSEQF
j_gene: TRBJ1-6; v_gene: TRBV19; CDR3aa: ASSIDQGRRGIYNSPLH
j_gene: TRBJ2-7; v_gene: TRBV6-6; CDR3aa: ASTPWGQDYEQY
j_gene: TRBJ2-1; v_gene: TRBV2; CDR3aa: ASGRSGGLNEQF
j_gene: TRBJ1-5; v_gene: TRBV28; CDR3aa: ASSLRGPNQPQH
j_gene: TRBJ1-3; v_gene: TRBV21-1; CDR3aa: ASSNLTGVLGNTIY
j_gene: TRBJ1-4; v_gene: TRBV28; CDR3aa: ASSPLTGRREKLF
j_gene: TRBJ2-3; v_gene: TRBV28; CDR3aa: ASSPPLDSSTDTQY
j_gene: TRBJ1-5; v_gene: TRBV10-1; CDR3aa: ASPPGYSNQPQH
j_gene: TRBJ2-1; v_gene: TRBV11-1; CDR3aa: ASSWDRVGNEQF
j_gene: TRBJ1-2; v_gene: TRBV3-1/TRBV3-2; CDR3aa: ASSQGTVVNYGYT
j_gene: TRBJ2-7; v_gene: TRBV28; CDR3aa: ASRSGSSYEQY
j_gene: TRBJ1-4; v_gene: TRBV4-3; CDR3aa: ASSHTGQGNEKLF
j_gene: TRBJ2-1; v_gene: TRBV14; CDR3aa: ASSLAGVPGDRVDNEQF
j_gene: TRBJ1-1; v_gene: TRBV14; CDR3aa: ASSPRPGQAGEAF
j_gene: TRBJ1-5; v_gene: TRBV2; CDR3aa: ASSGTVNQPQH
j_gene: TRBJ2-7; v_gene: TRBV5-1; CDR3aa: ASSLASSGGAREQY
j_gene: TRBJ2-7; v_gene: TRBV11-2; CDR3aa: ASSLQRVTYEQY
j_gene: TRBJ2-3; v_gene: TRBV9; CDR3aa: ASSYPSDQAGSTDTQY
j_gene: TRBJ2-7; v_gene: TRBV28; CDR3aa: ASRDSGSGEQY
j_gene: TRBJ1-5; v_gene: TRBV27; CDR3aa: ASSAGTGNQPQH